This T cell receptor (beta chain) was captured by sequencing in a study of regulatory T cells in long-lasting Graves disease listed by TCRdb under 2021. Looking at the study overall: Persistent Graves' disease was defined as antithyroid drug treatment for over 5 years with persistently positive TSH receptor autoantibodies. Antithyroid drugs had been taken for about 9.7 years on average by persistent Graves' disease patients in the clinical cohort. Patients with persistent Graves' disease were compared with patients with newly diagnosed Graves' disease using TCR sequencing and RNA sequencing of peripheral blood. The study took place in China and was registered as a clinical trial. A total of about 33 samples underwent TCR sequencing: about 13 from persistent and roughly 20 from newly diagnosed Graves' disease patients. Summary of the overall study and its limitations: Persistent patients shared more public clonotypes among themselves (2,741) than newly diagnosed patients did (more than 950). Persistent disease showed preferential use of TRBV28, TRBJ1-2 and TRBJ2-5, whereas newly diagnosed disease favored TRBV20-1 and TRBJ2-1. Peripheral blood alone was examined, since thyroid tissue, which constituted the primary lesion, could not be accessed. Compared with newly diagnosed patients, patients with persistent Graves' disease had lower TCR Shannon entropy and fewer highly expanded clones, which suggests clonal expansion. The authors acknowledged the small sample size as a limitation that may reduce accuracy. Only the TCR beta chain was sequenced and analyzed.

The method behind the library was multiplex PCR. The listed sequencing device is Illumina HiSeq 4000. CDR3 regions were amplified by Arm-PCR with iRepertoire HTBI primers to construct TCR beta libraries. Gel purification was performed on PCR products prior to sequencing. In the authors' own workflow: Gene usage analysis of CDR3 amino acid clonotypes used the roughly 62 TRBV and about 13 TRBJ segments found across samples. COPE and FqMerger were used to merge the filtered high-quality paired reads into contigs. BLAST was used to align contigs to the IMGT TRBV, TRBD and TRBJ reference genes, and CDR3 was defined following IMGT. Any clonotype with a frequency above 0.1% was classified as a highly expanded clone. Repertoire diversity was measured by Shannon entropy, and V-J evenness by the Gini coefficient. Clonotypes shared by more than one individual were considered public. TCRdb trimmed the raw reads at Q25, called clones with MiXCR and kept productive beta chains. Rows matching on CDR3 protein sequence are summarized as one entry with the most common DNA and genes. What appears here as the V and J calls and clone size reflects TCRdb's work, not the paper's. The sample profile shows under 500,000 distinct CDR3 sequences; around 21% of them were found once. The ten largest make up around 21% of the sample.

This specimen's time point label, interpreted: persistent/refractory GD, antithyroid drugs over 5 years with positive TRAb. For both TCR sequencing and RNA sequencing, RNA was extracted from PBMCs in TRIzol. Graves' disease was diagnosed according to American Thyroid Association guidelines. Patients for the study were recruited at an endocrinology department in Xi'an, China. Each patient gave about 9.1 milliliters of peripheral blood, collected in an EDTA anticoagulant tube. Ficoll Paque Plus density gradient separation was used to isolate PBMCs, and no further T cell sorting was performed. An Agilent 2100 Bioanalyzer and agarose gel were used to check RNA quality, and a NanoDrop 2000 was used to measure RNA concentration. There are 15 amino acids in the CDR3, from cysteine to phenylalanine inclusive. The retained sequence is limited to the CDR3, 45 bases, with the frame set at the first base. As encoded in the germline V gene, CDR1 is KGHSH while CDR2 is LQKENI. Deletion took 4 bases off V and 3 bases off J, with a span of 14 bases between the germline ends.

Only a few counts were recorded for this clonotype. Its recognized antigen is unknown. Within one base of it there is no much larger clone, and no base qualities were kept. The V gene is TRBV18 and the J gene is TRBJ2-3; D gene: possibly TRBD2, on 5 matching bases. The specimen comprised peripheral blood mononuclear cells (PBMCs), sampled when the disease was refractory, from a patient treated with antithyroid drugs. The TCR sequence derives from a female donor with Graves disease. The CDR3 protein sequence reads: CASSRSPGDTDTQYF. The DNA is TGTGCCAGCTCACGGAGTCCCGGGGATACAGATACGCAGTATTTT. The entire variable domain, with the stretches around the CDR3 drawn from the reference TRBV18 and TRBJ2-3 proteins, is NAGVMQNPRHLVRRRGQEARLRCSPMKGHSHVYWYRQLPEEGLKFMVYLQKENIIDESGMPKERFSAEFPKEGPSILRIQQVVRGDSAAYFCASSRSPGDTDTQYFGPGTRLTVL.